The 25 T cell receptor beta chains reported below all come from one sample, sequenced in a study of tumor-infiltrating lymphocytes in glioblastoma multiforme. Three nested ARM-PCR rounds with V-beta and C-beta primers built TCRB libraries. TCRdb fed the multiplex PCR reads into MiXCR, producing one record per CDR3 protein. The repertoire includes about 9,600 distinct CDR3 sequences, just over 65% of them detected once, and about 54% sits in the top ten. Sample: brain tumor tissue. The receptors were sampled from a male donor with glioblastoma.

The chain couples TRBV6-2 or TRBV6-3 to TRBJ2-4; 7 bases line up with TRBD1. With V trimmed by 4 bases and J by 5 bases, 5 bases remained unmatched. The CDR3 runs 14 residues. Germline V gene sequence: CDR1 MNHEY, CDR2 SVGEGT. CDR3 region: CASSLWTGQNIQYF. The CDR3 nucleotides read TGTGCCAGCAGTTTGTGGACAGGACAAAACATTCAGTACTTC.

On this clonotype: Relative to the germline gene, one junction end is altered; a read error may explain this. This chain connects TRBV11-2 to TRBJ2-7, with D unresolved. The CDR3 is 12 amino acids. Germline CDR1 reads SGHAT; CDR2 reads FQNNGV. The CDR3 nucleotides are TGTTCCAGCAGCTTACGGAGCCACGAGCAGTACTTC. Translated, it gives CSSSLRSHEQYF.

Worth noting for this clonotype: The germline gene is not matched at one end of the junction; a read error may be the cause. The chain employs TRBV29-1 and TRBJ1-1; weak D call: TRBD1 (5 bases). The CDR3 has 14 amino acids. The V gene's germline CDR1 is SQVTM and CDR2 ANQGSEA. Here the CDR3 reads CSVDSQQAGKGAYF. CDR3 in DNA: TGCAGCGTTGACAGTCAACAGGCAGGGAAGGGAGCTTACTTT.

The sample holds one count of this clonotype. J is TRBJ2-7 and V is TRBV29-1, with D tentatively TRBD2 (5 bases). In germline, CDR1 is SQVTM, CDR2 ANQGSEA. The CDR3 runs 15 residues. V lost 4 bases to trimming and J lost 1 base, with 17 bases between them. The CDR3 bases are TGCAGCGTTGGAATCGCCGGAACGGGGTCCTACGAGCAGTACTTC. Its translation: CSVGIAGTGSYEQYF.

The V gene is TRBV10-3, the J gene TRBJ1-3, with 7 nucleotides matching TRBD1. V shed 8 bases and J 7 bases; nucleotides not matched to a gene: 17. The germline CDR1 and CDR2 sequences are ENHRY and SYGVKD. The CDR3 has 16 residues. CDR3 region: CAIGREGQMSWNTIYF. The CDR3 bases are TGTGCCATCGGACGGGAGGGACAGATGTCCTGGAACACCATATATTTT.

Notes on this clonotype: At one end the junction does not follow the germline gene, possibly because of a read error. This rearrangement joins TRBV11-2 to TRBJ2-1, with D tentatively TRBD1 (6 bases). The germline CDR1 and CDR2 sequences are SGHAT and FQNNGV. The CDR3 extends over 13 amino acids. The CDR3 bases are TGTGCCAGCGGCTTAGATAGGGGGAATGAGTGGTTCTTC. Translating it yields CASGLDRGNEWFF.

This clonotype appeared a single time. Likely a read error: the CDR3 ends without its conserved phenylalanine or tryptophan. Because the CDR3's place on the DNA is in doubt, the DNA is left out and the CDR3 is given as listed by TCRdb. The rearrangement joins TRBV11-2 to TRBJ2-7; the table's D call of TRBD1 was not tested on the DNA. The CDR3 is made up of 14 amino acids, end residues included. CDR1 SGHAT and CDR2 FQNNGV come from the germline V gene. The CDR3 reads CASSLEQAGYEPYS.

The V call is TRBV20-1, the J call TRBJ2-1; 14 bases map to TRBD2. The CDR3 is 17 amino acids. Germline V CDR1 and CDR2: DFQATT, SNEGSKA (reference sequence). V gave up 5 bases and J gave up 2 bases; unmatched junction bases: 8. The CDR3 is CSAPRTSGRITYNEQFF. DNA for the CDR3: TGCAGTGCTCCCCGGACTAGCGGGAGGATAACCTACAATGAGCAGTTCTTC.

With respect to this clonotype: A much larger clone differs by one base, so this may be a read error. The V gene is TRBV7-8, the J gene TRBJ2-2; 7 positions match TRBD2. From germline, CDR1 is SGHVS and CDR2 FQNEAQ. The CDR3 is 18 residues long. The CDR3 DNA sequence: TGTCCCAGCAGTTTTCCCCGAGGTGGGAGGGGCAATACCGGGGAGCTGTTTTTT. This sequence encodes CPSSFPRGGRGNTGELFF.

For this clonotype: Because it lacks the conserved phenylalanine or tryptophan at the end, this CDR3 is likely a read error. The V call is TRBV4-1, the J call TRBJ2-7; no clear D gene. Germline CDR1 is MGHRA and CDR2 is YSYEKL. V was trimmed by 6 bases and J by 6 bases, leaving 21 bases between them. The CDR3 sequence is 15 residues long. This CDR3 is CASSQDLMGSLEQYL. The DNA of the CDR3 is TGCGCCAGCAGTCAGGACCTGATGGGGTCCCTCGAGCAGTACCTC.

In the case of this clonotype: One end of the junction does not line up with germline, which may come from a read error. The chain couples TRBV5-1 to TRBJ1-4, with D perhaps matching TRBD1 (6 bases). This CDR3 is built from 16 residues. CDR1 is SGHRS, CDR2 YFSETQ, per germline. The CDR3 DNA follows: TGCGCCAGCAGCTTAGGGGCAAACAGGGTTAATGAAAAACTGTCTTTT. Translated, it gives CASSLGANRVNEKLSF.

On this clonotype itself: One end of the junction fails to match germline, which may point to a read error. V and J are TRBV10-3 and TRBJ2-2; tentatively, D is TRBD2 (6 bases). Germline V gene data show CDR1 as ENHRY and CDR2 as SYGVKD. The CDR3 runs 15 residues. The CDR3, as DNA: TGTGCCATCAGTGCCGGGACTGACTACACCCGGGAGCTGTTTTTT. Its translation: CAISAGTDYTRELFF.

This clonotype was seen a few times. V and J are TRBV20-1 and TRBJ1-5; 8 positions match TRBD1. Germline V gene sequence: CDR1 DFQATT, CDR2 SNEGSKA (reference sequence). V was pared by 4 bases and J by 10 bases, with 9 bases of the junction left unmatched. The length of the CDR3 is 13 residues. In DNA form, the CDR3 reads TGCAGTGCTAAAGACAGGGGTAGTCAACCCCAGCATTTT. This codes for CSAKDRGSQPQHF.

DNA of the CDR3: TGTGCCAGCAGCTCCCCGACGGGGAGCACTGAAGCTTTCTTT. This codes for CASSSPTGSTEAFF. The V gene is TRBV11-1, the J gene TRBJ1-1; D is unclear. The CDR3 contains 14 residues. The germline V gene has CDR1 SGHAT and CDR2 FQDESV (reference sequence). V lost 4 bases and J lost 4, with 13 bases in between.

This clonotype was observed a single time. A much larger clonotype is one base distant, so this may be a read error. The rearrangement joins TRBV7-9 to TRBJ2-1, with D perhaps TRBD2 (6 bases). The CDR3 extends over 13 amino acids. Looked up from germline, CDR1 is SEHNR and CDR2 is FQNEAQ (reference sequence). Between the trimmed V and J ends, which lost 7 bases and 9 bases, there was a span of 16 bases. The CDR3 DNA follows: TGTGCCAGCAATGAAACGGGAGAGGGTGAGCAGTTCTTC. Translated: CASNETGEGEQFF.

V and J are TRBV12-3 or TRBV12-4 and TRBJ2-1; D is unclear. V was cut by 11 bases and J by 0 bases, with 5 bases left in between. This CDR3 has 11 amino acids. CDR3 amino acids: CASCSYNEQFF. The CDR3 DNA is TGTGCCTCCTGCTCCTACAATGAGCAGTTCTTC.

V gene TRBV11-3 combines with J gene TRBJ2-1; TRBD2 aligns across 13 bases. The V gene's germline CDR1 is SGHNT and CDR2 YENEEA. The V and J ends lost 6 bases and 8 bases, in that order; junction bases with no gene match: 7. This CDR3 has 15 amino acids. The CDR3 region is CASSSGLAGTDEQFF. The CDR3 DNA reads TGTGCCAGCAGTTCGGGACTAGCGGGAACGGATGAGCAGTTCTTC.

V gene TRBV30 combines with J gene TRBJ2-3, with D tentatively TRBD1 or TRBD2 (6 bases each). CDR3 length: 12 residues. V lost 7 bases and J lost 7, with 15 bases in between. CDR1 and CDR2 from the germline V gene are GTSNPN and SVGIG (reference sequence). The CDR3 protein is CAFSSGAYTQYF. CDR3 bases: TGTGCCTTCTCTTCGGGGGCTTATACGCAGTATTTT.

CDR3 sequence reads: CNARALGVDQPQHF. The CDR3 DNA reads TGCAATGCCAGGGCACTGGGGGTCGATCAGCCCCAGCATTTT. The gene calls are TRBV20-1 and TRBJ1-5; TRBD1 might be the D (5 bases). The germline gives CDR1 DFQATT, CDR2 SNEGSKA (reference sequence). The CDR3 spans 14 residues.

This rearrangement joins TRBV11-2 to TRBJ2-1, with 11 positions matching TRBD2. This CDR3 region has 15 residues. After removal of 5 bases from V and 8 bases from J, the junction contained 8 bases not matched to a gene. Germline V CDR1 and CDR2: SGHAT, FQNNGV. The CDR3 is CASSPRLAGQDEQFF. The DNA of the CDR3 is TGTGCCAGCAGCCCCCGACTAGCGGGACAGGATGAGCAGTTCTTC.

This clonotype is categorized as medium-sized (0.01 to 0.1%). The rearrangement joins TRBV29-1 to TRBJ2-7; 10 nucleotides line up with TRBD1. In germline, CDR1 is SQVTM, CDR2 ANQGSEA. The CDR3 is 13 residues long. After removal of 5 bases from V and 4 bases from J, the junction contained 5 bases not matched to a gene. This CDR3 reads CSVTGTGDYEQYF. CDR3 in DNA: TGCAGCGTTACCGGGACAGGGGATTACGAGCAGTACTTC.

The sample holds many counts of this clonotype. This may be a read error: a much more frequent sequence differs by one nucleotide. The chain carries TRBV6-6 and TRBJ2-1, with D tentatively TRBD2 (5 bases). This CDR3 region has 14 residues. Germline V lookup: CDR1 MNHNY, CDR2 SVGAGI (reference sequence). CDR3 loop: CTSISHMRDNEQFF. The CDR3 DNA reads as TGTACCAGCATATCTCATATGCGGGACAATGAGCAGTTCTTC.

This clonotype appeared once. The rearrangement joins TRBV6-5 to TRBJ2-5; D unresolved. The V gene lost 6 bases and the J gene lost 2 bases, with 13 bases spanning the gap. This CDR3 is 14 amino acids long. In germline, CDR1 is MNHEY, CDR2 SVGAGI. The CDR3, as DNA: TGTGCCAGCAGCCTTAATGGCGGACAAGAGACCCAGTACTTC. Residues: CASSLNGGQETQYF.

Concerning this clonotype: An end of the junction does not agree with germline; a read error may underlie this. V and J are TRBV11-2 and TRBJ1-4; possibly TRBD1 for D (6 bases). The CDR3 is 15 residues long. Germline V gene sequence: CDR1 SGHAT, CDR2 FQNNGV. The chain's CDR3 is CAGSQPGAGDEKLFF. CDR3 DNA: TGTGCCGGCAGCCAACCGGGGGCGGGGGATGAAAAACTGTTTTTT.

Note on this clonotype: The CDR3 end shows no conserved phenylalanine or tryptophan, and so a read error is likely. This chain connects TRBV12-3 or TRBV12-4 to TRBJ1-4; 8 bases match TRBD1. The CDR3 is made up of 15 amino acids. Trimming at V came to 6 bases and at J to 10 bases, leaving 13 bases not matched to a gene. The CDR3 is CASRPAGDRGGKLFC. The DNA for the CDR3 is TGTGCCAGCAGGCCCGCCGGAGACAGGGGCGGAAAACTGTTTTGT.